Sequencing of this T cell receptor (beta chain) was carried out in a study of blood T cell repertoires in COVID-19. Study details: T cells, B-cell-depleted T cells, or PBMCs supplied cDNA or gDNA.

Some clones are missing from TCRdb's copy, which holds only in-frame ones; the method was immunoSEQ multiplex PCR. The sample consists of some 300,000 clones, over 80% of them appearing once. CDR3 length equals 15 residues. V shed 7 bases and J shed 5 bases, with 20 bases lying between them. In germline, CDR1 is MNHEY, CDR2 SVGAGI. The sequencing input was peripheral blood. The receptor was derived from a woman in her 50s with COVID-19, enrolled during active disease. The V gene is TRBV6-5, the J gene TRBJ1-1; a possible D gene is TRBD1 (6 bases). This chain's CDR3 is CASKPDRGFETEAFF. The CDR3 DNA reads TGTGCCAGCAAGCCCGATAGGGGGTTTGAGACTGAAGCTTTCTTT.